A selection of T cell receptor beta chains follows, all from one sample in a study of blood T cell repertoires in COVID-19. Assay used: immunoSEQ multiplex PCR; TCRdb lists only in-frame clones, some missing. The table includes around 40,000 clones, 85% detected once. Sample: peripheral blood. These receptors came from a human donor in a cohort sampled during active COVID-19. Both conserved end residues are part of each CDR3. A D gene is named only where the DNA matches it firmly. Clone size, where shown, is once, few, many, or a class for clones that have expanded.

d_call clone_size j_call v_call cdr3_aa cdr3_nt
NA once TRBJ1-2 TRBV30 CAWSGLIGGGYTF TGTGCCTGGAGTGGACTCATCGGAGGTGGCTACACCTTC
NA NA TRBJ2-3 TRBV2 CASSEGRGVTDTQYF TGTGCCAGCAGTGAAGGCAGGGGGGTCACAGATACGCAGTATTTT
TRBD2 NA TRBJ2-3 TRBV7-8 CASSKGLAGGPGTDTQYF TGTGCCAGCAGCAAAGGACTAGCGGGGGGGCCGGGTACAGATACGCAGTATTTT
TRBD1 NA TRBJ2-5 TRBV12-3/TRBV12-4 CASRQGAQETQYF TGTGCCAGCAGACAGGGGGCACAAGAGACCCAGTACTTC
NA NA TRBJ1-1 TRBV2 CASSVVGASTEAFF TGTGCCAGCAGTGTGGTGGGGGCAAGTACTGAAGCTTTCTTT
NA NA TRBJ1-5 TRBV4-1 CASSRGGSNQPQHF TGCGCCAGCAGCCGCGGGGGCAGCAATCAGCCCCAGCATTTT
NA NA TRBJ2-7 TRBV4-1 CASSHADSGYEQYF TGCGCCAGCAGCCATGCGGACAGTGGCTACGAGCAGTACTTC
NA NA TRBJ1-6 TRBV14 CASSQVSGSYNSPLHF TGTGCCAGCAGCCAAGTCAGTGGCTCCTATAATTCACCCCTCCACTTT
TRBD1 hyperexpanded TRBJ1-1 TRBV6-2/TRBV6-3 CASSYSSMGTGEFILTEAFF TGTGCCAGCAGTTACTCGAGTATGGGGACAGGGGAATTTATTTTAACTGAAGCTTTCTTT
NA NA TRBJ1-2 TRBV10-3 CARSAGDGRGYTF TGTGCCAGAAGCGCGGGGGACGGTAGGGGCTACACCTTC